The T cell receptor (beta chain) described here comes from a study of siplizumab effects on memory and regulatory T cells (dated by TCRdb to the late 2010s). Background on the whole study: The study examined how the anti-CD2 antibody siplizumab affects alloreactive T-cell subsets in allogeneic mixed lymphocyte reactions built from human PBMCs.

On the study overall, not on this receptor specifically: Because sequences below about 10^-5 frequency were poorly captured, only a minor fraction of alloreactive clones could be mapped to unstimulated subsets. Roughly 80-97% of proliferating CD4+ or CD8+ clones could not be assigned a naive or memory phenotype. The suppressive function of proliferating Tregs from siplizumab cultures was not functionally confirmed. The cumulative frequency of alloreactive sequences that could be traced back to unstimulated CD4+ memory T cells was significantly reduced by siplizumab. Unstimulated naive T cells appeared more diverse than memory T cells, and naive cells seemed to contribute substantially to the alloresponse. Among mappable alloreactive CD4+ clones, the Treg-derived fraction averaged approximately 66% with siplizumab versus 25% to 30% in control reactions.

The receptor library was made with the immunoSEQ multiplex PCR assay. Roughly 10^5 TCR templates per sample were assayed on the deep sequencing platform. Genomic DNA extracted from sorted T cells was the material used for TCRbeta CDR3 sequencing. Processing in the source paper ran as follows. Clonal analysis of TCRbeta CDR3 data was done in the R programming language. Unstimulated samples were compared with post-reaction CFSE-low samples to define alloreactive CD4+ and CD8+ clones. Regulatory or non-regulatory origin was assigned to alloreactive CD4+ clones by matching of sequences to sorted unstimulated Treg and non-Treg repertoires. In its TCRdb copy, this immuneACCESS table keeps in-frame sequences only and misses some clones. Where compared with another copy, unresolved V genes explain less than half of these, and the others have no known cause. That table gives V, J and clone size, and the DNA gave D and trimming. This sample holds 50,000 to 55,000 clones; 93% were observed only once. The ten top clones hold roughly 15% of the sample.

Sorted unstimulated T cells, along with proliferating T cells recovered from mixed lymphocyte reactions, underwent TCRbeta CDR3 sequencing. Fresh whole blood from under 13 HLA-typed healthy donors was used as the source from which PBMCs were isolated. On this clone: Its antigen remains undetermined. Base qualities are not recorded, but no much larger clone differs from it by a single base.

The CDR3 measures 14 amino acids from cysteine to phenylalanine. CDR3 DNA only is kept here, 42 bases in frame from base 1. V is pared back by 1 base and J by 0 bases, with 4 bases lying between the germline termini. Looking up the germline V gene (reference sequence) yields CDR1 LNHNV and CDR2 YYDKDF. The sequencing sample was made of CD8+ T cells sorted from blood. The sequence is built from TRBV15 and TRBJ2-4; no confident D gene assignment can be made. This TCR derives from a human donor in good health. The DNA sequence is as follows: TGTGCCACCAGCAGAGTTGTAGCCAAAAACATTCAGTACTTC. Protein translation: CATSRVVAKNIQYF.